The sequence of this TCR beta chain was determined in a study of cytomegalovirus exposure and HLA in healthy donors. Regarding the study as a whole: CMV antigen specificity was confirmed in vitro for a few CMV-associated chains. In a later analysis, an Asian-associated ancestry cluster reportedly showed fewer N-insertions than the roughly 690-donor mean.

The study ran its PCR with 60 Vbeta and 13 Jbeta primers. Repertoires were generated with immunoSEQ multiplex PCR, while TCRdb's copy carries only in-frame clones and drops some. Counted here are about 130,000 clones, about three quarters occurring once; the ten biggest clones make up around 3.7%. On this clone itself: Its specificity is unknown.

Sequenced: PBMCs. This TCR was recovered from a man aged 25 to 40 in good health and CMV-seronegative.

The CDR3 protein is CASSLRPRGPLEGYTF. The CDR3 bases are TGTGCCAGCAGCTTACGCCCCAGGGGGCCCTTAGAGGGCTACACCTTC. The gene calls are TRBV11-2 and TRBJ1-2; 8 bases fit TRBD1. This CDR3 comprises 16 residues. Germline loops: CDR1 SGHAT, CDR2 FQNNGV. The V segment lost 2 bases and the J segment 8 bases; nucleotides outside the gene matches: 13.